Following are 2 T cell receptor beta chains from one sample sequenced in a study of blood T cell repertoires in COVID-19. Produced via immunoSEQ multiplex PCR; TCRdb's table is partial and in-frame only. The repertoire has approximately 300,000 clones, nearly 90% of them found once; the top ten carry under 6%. Sequenced sample: PBMCs or T cells enriched from blood (not recorded which). The receptors shown here come from a woman aged 30 to 39 who had recovered from COVID-19.

V is TRBV10-3 and J is TRBJ2-7, with a tentative D call TRBD2 (7 bases). The CDR3 loop spans 13 amino acids. CDR1 is ENHRY, CDR2 SYGVKD, per germline. This CDR3 is CATRGAGSYEQYF. DNA for the CDR3: TGTGCAACACGGGGGGCTGGGTCCTACGAGCAGTACTTC.

The chain links TRBV2 to TRBJ1-6; 7 bases match TRBD1. The V segment lost 4 bases and the J segment 5 bases; nucleotides outside the gene matches: 5. In germline, CDR1 is SNHLY, CDR2 FYNNEI. This CDR3 is built from 15 residues. Here the CDR3 reads CASSATGTDNSPLHF. In DNA, the CDR3 is TGTGCCAGCAGTGCAACCGGGACAGATAATTCACCCCTCCACTTT.